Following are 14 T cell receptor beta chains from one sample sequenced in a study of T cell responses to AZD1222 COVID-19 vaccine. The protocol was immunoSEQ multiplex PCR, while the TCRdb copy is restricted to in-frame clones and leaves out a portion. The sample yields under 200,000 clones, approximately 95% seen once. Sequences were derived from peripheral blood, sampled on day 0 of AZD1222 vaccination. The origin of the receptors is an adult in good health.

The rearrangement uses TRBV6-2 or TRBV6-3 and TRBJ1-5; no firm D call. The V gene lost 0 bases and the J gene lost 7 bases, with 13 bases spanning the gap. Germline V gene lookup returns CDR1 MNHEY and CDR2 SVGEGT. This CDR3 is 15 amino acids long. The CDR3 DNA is TGTGCCAGCAGTTACTCCCGCCGAAGAGGACAGCCCCAGCATTTT. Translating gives CASSYSRRRGQPQHF.

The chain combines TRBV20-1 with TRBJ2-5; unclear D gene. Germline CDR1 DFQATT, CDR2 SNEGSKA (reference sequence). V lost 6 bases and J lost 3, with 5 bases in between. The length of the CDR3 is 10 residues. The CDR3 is CSAEKETQYF. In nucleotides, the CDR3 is TGCAGTGCCGAGAAAGAGACCCAGTACTTC.

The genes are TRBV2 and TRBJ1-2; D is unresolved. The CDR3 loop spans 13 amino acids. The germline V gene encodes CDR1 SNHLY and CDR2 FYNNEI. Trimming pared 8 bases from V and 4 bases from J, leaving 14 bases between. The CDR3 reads CASFGSGFYGYTF. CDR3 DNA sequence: TGTGCCAGCTTCGGCAGCGGTTTCTATGGCTACACCTTC. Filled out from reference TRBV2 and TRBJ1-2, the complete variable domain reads EPEVTQTPSHQVTQMGQEVILRCVPISNHLYFYWYRQILGQKVEFLVSFYNNEISEKSEIFDDQFSVERPDGSNFTLKIRSTKLEDSAMYFCASFGSGFYGYTFGSGTRLTVV.

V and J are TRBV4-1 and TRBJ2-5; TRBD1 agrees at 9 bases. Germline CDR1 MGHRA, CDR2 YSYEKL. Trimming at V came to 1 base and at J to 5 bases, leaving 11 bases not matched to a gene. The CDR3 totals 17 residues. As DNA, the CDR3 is TGCGCCAGCAGCCAAGGTACTTTCGGACAGGGGAGGGAGACCCAGTACTTC. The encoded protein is CASSQGTFGQGRETQYF.

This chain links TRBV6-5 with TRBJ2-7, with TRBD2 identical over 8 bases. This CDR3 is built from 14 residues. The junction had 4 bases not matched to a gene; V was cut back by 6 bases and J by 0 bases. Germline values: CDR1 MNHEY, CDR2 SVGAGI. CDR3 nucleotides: TGTGCCAGCAGGATGACTAGCGACTCCTACGAGCAGTACTTC. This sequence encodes CASRMTSDSYEQYF.

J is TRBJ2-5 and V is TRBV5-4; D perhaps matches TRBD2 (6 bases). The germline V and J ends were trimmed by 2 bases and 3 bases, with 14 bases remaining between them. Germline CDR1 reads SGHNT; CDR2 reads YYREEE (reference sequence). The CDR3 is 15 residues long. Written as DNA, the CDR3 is TGTGCCAGCAGCTTAAAAAGCGGGCATAAAGAGACCCAGTACTTC. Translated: CASSLKSGHKETQYF.

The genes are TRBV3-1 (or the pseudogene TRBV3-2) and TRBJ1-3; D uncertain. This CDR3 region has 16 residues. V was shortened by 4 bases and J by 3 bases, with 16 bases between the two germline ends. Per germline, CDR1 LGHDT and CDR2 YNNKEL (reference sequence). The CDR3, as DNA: TGTGCCAGCAGCCGGGTCTCGGGAGGTGTTGGAAACACCATATATTTT. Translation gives CASSRVSGGVGNTIYF.

The CDR3 DNA reads as TGTGCCAGCAGCGCGACAGGGGATCGTGGCTACACCTTC. This translates into CASSATGDRGYTF. The chain recombines TRBV5-4 with TRBJ1-2; 8 nucleotides align to TRBD1. V lost 4 bases, J lost 7 bases, and 6 bases stayed unmatched. CDR1 and CDR2 from the germline V gene are SGHNT and YYREEE (reference sequence). CDR3 length: 13 amino acids. Looking up the rest from reference TRBV5-4 and TRBJ1-2 gives the full variable domain: ETGVTQSPTHLIKTRGQQVTLRCSSQSGHNTVSWYQQALGQGPQFIFQYYREEENGRGNFPPRFSGLQFPNYSSELNVNALELDDSALYLCASSATGDRGYTFGSGTRLTVV.

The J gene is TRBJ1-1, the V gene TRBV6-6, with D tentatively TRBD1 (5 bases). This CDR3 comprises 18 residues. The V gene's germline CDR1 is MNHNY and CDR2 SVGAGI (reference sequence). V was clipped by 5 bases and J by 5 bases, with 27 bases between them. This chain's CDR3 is CASSLSSGAWGGRTEAFF. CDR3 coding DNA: TGTGCCAGCAGTCTCTCTTCTGGCGCTTGGGGGGGAAGAACTGAAGCTTTCTTT.

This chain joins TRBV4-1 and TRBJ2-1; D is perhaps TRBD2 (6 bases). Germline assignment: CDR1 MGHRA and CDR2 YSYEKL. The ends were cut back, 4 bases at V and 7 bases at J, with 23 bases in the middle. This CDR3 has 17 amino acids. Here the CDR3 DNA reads TGCGCCAGCAGCCGCGTTTCTATGGGACTGGGGTTGAATGAGCAGTTCTTC. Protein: CASSRVSMGLGLNEQFF.

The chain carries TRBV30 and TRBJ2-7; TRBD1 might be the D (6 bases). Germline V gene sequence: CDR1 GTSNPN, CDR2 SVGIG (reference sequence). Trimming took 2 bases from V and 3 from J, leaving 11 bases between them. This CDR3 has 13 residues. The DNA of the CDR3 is TGTGCCTGGAGTCCAGGGGCCTACTACGAGCAGTACTTC. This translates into CAWSPGAYYEQYF.

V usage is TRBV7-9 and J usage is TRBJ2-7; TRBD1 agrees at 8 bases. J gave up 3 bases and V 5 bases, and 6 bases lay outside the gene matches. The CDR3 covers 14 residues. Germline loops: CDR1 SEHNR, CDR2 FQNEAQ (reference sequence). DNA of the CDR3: TGTGCCAGCAGCCGGACAGGGAAAGTCTACGAGCAGTACTTC. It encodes CASSRTGKVYEQYF.

This CDR3 is CASQGLAREQFF. CDR3 nucleotides: TGTGCCAGTCAAGGACTAGCGAGGGAGCAGTTCTTC. The gene calls are TRBV27 and TRBJ2-1; 9 nucleotides align to TRBD2. Germline V gene sequence: CDR1 MNHEY, CDR2 SMNVEV (reference sequence). V was pared by 9 bases and J by 10 bases, with 7 bases of the junction left unmatched. The CDR3 has 12 amino acids.

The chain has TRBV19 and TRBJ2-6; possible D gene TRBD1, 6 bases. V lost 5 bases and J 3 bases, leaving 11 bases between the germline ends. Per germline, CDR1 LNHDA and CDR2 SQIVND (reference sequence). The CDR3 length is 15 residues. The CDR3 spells CASSFRGYGANVLTF. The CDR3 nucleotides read TGTGCCAGTAGTTTCAGGGGTTATGGGGCCAACGTCCTGACTTTC.